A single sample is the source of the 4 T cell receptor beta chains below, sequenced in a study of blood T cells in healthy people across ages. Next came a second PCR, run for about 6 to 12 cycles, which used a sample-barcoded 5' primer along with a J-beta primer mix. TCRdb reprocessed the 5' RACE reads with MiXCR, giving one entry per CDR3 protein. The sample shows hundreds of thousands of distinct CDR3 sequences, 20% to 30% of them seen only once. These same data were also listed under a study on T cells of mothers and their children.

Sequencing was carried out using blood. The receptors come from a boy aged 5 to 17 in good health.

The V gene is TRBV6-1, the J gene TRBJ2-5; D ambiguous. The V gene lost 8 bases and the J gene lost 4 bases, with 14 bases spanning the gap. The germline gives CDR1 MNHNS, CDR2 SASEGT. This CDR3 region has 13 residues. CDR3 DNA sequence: TGTGCCAGCGAATGGGTGGCCCGAGAGACCCAGTACTTC. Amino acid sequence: CASEWVARETQYF.

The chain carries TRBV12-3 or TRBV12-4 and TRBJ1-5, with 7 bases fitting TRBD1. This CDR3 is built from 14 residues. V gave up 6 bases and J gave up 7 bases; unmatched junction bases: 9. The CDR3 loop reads CASSKTGISQPQHF. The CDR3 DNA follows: TGTGCCAGCAGCAAGACAGGGATCAGCCAGCCCCAGCATTTT.

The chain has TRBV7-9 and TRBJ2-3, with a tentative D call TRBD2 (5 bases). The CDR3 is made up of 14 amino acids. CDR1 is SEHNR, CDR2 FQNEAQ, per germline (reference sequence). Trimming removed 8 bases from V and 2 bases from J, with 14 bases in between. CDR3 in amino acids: CASGAVATTDTQYF. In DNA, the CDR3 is TGTGCCAGCGGTGCGGTAGCGACCACAGATACGCAGTATTTT.

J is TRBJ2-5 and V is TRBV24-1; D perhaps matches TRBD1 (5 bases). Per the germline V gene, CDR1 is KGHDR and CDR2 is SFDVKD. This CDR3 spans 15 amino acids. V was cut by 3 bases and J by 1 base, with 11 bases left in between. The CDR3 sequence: CATSDGPTAQETQYF. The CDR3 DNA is TGTGCCACCAGTGATGGACCGACAGCCCAAGAGACCCAGTACTTC.